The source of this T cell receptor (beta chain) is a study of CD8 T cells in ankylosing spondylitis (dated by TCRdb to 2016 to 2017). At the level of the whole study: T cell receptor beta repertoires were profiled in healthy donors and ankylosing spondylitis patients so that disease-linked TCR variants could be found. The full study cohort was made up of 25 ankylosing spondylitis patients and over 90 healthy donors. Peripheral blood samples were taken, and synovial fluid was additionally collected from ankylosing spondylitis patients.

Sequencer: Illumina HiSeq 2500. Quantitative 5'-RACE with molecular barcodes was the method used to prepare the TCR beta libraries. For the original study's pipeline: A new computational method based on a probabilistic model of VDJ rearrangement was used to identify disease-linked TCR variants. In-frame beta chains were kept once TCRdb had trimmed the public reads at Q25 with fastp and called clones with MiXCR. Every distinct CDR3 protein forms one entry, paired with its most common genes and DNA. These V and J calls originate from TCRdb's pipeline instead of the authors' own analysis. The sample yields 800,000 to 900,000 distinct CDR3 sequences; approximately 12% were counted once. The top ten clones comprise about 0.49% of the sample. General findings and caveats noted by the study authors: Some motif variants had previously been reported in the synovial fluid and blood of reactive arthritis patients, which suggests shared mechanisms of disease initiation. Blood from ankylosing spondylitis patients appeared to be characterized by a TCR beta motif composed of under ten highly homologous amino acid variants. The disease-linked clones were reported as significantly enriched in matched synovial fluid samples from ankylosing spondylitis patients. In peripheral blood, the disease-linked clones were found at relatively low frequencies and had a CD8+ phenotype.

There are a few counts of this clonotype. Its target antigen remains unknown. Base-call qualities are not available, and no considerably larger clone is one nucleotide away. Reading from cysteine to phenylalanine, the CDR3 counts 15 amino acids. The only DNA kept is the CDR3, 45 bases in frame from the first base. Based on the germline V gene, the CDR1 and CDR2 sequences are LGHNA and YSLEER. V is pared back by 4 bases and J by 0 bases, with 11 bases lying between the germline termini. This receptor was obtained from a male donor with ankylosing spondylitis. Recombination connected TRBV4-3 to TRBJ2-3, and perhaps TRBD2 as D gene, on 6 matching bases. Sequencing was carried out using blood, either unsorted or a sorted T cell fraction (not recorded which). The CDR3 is CASSRRRESTDTQYF. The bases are TGCGCCAGCAGCCGACGGCGGGAAAGCACAGATACGCAGTATTTT.